This passage covers 14 T cell receptor beta chains from one sample sequenced in a study of cytomegalovirus exposure and HLA in healthy donors. Assay used: immunoSEQ multiplex PCR; TCRdb lists only in-frame clones, some missing. In the table there are approximately 99,000 clones, approximately 96% of which are singletons. Sample: PBMCs. Receptors originate from a young woman in good health and CMV-seronegative.

The rearrangement links TRBV6-5 to TRBJ1-1; TRBD1 matches 8 bases. The CDR3 runs to 15 residues. The V gene's germline CDR1 is MNHEY and CDR2 SVGAGI. The ends lost 2 bases at V and 1 base at J; junction bases unmatched: 3. CDR3 sequence reads: CASSYTDRGNTEAFF. The CDR3 nucleotides read TGTGCCAGCAGTTACACCGACAGGGGGAACACTGAAGCTTTCTTT.

This chain connects TRBV4-3 to TRBJ2-3; D remains unclear. The CDR3 totals 14 residues. The germline V gene has CDR1 LGHNA and CDR2 YSLEER. V gave up 4 bases and J gave up 4 bases, with 12 bases separating them. Written as DNA, the CDR3 is TGCGCCAGCAGCCCCCGACCGGGTGCAGATACGCAGTATTTT. Protein: CASSPRPGADTQYF.

The chain joins TRBV4-2 to TRBJ1-4; TRBD1 matches at 7 bases. CDR1 and CDR2 from the germline V gene are LGHNA and YNFKEQ. The CDR3 is 14 amino acids. V lost 5 bases to trimming and J lost 8 bases; unmatched junction nucleotides: 8. DNA of the CDR3: TGTGCCAGCAGCTTGGCCCCACAGGGGGAAAAACTGTTTTTT. Translated: CASSLAPQGEKLFF.

The chain is built from TRBV18 and TRBJ2-7, with 9 nucleotides matching TRBD1. Germline V gives CDR1 KGHSH, CDR2 LQKENI. There are 15 residues in the CDR3. V shed 4 bases, J shed 1 base, and the junction held 5 bases outside the gene matches. The CDR3 loop reads CASSLTGQGSYEQYF. CDR3 sequence (DNA): TGTGCCAGCTCACTCACGGGACAGGGTTCCTACGAGCAGTACTTC.

The CDR3 nucleotides read TGTGCCAGCCCTACTAGCGGGGGCCTGAACACCGGGGAGCTGTTTTTT. Translated: CASPTSGGLNTGELFF. The chain has TRBV28 and TRBJ2-2; 11 bases match TRBD2. Germline CDR1 is MDHEN and CDR2 is SYDVKM. Losses at the gene ends were 8 bases for V and 1 base for J; bases not matched to a gene: 6. This CDR3 contains 16 residues.

The V gene is TRBV7-9, the J gene TRBJ1-1; D uncertain. This CDR3 comprises 15 residues. Trimming removed 2 bases from V and 4 bases from J, with 14 bases in between. CDR1 is SEHNR, CDR2 FQNEAQ, per germline (reference sequence). CDR3 residues: CASSLFNGGSTEAFF. CDR3 bases: TGTGCCAGCAGCTTATTTAATGGCGGCAGCACTGAAGCTTTCTTT.

The CDR3 sequence is CASSLDADRGTGELFF. DNA of the CDR3: TGTGCCAGCAGCTTAGATGCGGACAGGGGCACCGGGGAGCTGTTTTTT. This chain links TRBV11-3 with TRBJ2-2, with 9 bases that match TRBD1. V dropped 0 bases and J dropped 4; count of bases not matched to a gene: 3. The CDR3 sequence is 16 residues long. Germline loops: CDR1 SGHNT, CDR2 YENEEA.

This clone has only a few counts. The chain couples TRBV19 to TRBJ2-7, with 7 bases aligning to TRBD1. The CDR3 runs to 12 residues. With V trimmed by 10 bases and J by 2 bases, 5 bases remained unmatched. Germline CDR1 reads LNHDA; CDR2 reads SQIVND (reference sequence). The CDR3 sequence: CATGQAPYEQYF. The CDR3 coding sequence is TGTGCCACTGGACAGGCTCCCTACGAGCAGTACTTC.

This clone was seen a few times. The V call is TRBV5-4, the J call TRBJ2-6; maybe TRBD1 (5 bases). Germline loops: CDR1 SGHNT, CDR2 YYREEE (reference sequence). The CDR3 covers 17 residues. V gave up 1 base and J gave up 4 bases, with 15 bases separating them. The CDR3 protein is CASSLKAGWMGANVLTF. The CDR3 nucleotides are TGTGCCAGCAGCTTGAAGGCAGGGTGGATGGGGGCCAACGTCCTGACTTTC.

V is TRBV19 and J is TRBJ1-6; D is ambiguous. The CDR3 length is 14 residues. The V end was cut by 10 bases, the J end by 0 bases, with 10 bases between. Germline-derived CDR1 and CDR2 are LNHDA and SQIVND (reference sequence). In nucleotides, the CDR3 is TGTGCCACCCGAGGTCCCTCCTATAATTCACCCCTCCACTTT. It translates to CATRGPSYNSPLHF.

This sequence joins TRBV28 and TRBJ1-2; 9 positions match TRBD1. This CDR3 comprises 16 residues. Trimming at V came to 4 bases and at J to 7 bases, leaving 13 bases not matched to a gene. The germline CDR1 and CDR2 sequences are MDHEN and SYDVKM. For the CDR3, the DNA is TGTGCCAGCAGTTCCCCCAGGGGACAGGGAGTAACTGGCTACACCTTC. Amino acids: CASSSPRGQGVTGYTF.

The chain is built from TRBV5-5 and TRBJ1-2; unclear D gene. The V end was cut by 1 base, the J end by 3 bases, with 13 bases between. Germline values: CDR1 SGHKS, CDR2 YYEKEE (reference sequence). The CDR3 is 15 residues long. The CDR3 bases are TGTGCCAGCAGCTTGTCCCCACGTCAGGACTATGGCTACACCTTC. Translating it yields CASSLSPRQDYGYTF.

The rearrangement joins TRBV5-6 to TRBJ1-1; 8 bases are shared with TRBD1. The CDR3 has 13 residues. Germline CDR1 reads SGHDT; CDR2 reads YYEEEE. J gave up 6 bases and V 0 bases, and 1 base lay outside the gene matches. CDR3 region: CASSLGRGPEAFF. As DNA, the CDR3 is TGTGCCAGCAGCTTGGGCAGGGGGCCTGAAGCTTTCTTT.

This rearrangement joins TRBV6-5 to TRBJ2-7; no clear D gene. Looked up from germline, CDR1 is MNHEY and CDR2 is SVGAGI. The CDR3 runs to 13 residues. V was cut by 2 bases and J by 0 bases, with 5 bases left in between. The CDR3 region is CASSYSLSYEQYF. As DNA, the CDR3 is TGTGCCAGCAGTTACAGCCTCTCCTACGAGCAGTACTTC.